This entry lists 30 T cell receptor beta chains sequenced from one sample in a study of CXCR3-negative and CXCR3-positive naive CD8 T cells. Via 5' RACE with UMI labels, TRB cDNA libraries were prepared. TCRdb reprocessed the 5' RACE reads and keeps a single row for each CDR3 protein, giving no DNA. This specimen shows under 9,000 distinct CDR3 sequences; the ten leading clones hold 1.5% to 2%. The specimen was naive CXCR3- CD8+ T cells from blood. Regarding subset: CD45RO-CCR7+CD27+CD95- naive CD8+ T cells lacking CXCR3 (TNR3-). The receptors originated from a human donor in good health. Some clones in this sample may be carry-over from other donors' samples.

V and J are TRBV2 and TRBJ2-7. The CDR3 covers 11 residues. Germline V gene lookup returns CDR1 SNHLY and CDR2 FYNNEI. CDR3 sequence: CASSSTYEQYF.

The CDR3 here is CASSNQGPRVDTQYF. The chain carries TRBV21-1 and TRBJ2-3; TCRdb proposes TRBD2, but this gene call is untestable without DNA. TRBV21-1 is marked as a pseudogene. CDR3 length: 15 residues.

The CDR3 spells CSARARGLADNEQFF. The chain uses TRBV20-1 and TRBJ2-1; checking the TCRdb D call of TRBD2 is not possible without DNA. CDR3 length: 15 residues. Germline loops: CDR1 DFQATT, CDR2 SNEGSKA (reference sequence).

The chain couples TRBV4-1 to TRBJ2-3; TCRdb's D call of TRBD2 is untestable without DNA. Germline values: CDR1 MGHRA, CDR2 YSYEKL. CDR3 length: 16 amino acids. The CDR3 reads CASSQVTGIDTDTQYF.

V is TRBV25-1 and J is TRBJ2-7; lacking DNA, the TRBD1 call made by TCRdb goes unchecked. CDR1 and CDR2 (germline): MGHDK, SYGVNS. This CDR3 comprises 12 residues. CDR3 loop: CQLPGFSYEQYF.

Judged by frequency, this clonotype is medium-sized (0.01 to 0.1%). The chain combines TRBV10-3 with TRBJ2-7; TCRdb names TRBD2, which stays unverified in the absence of DNA. Germline CDR1 and CDR2: ENHRY and SYGVKD. This CDR3 spans 14 amino acids. CDR3 loop: CAISPLADSYEQYF.

This clonotype is medium-sized (0.01 to 0.1%) by frequency. The chain is built from TRBV20-1 and TRBJ2-7; as DNA is missing, the TRBD1 call by TCRdb cannot be tested. The germline CDR1 and CDR2 sequences are DFQATT and SNEGSKA (reference sequence). The length of the CDR3 is 14 residues. The CDR3 reads CSATPGQGVNEQYF.

Measured by frequency, this clonotype is medium-sized (0.01 to 0.1%). The chain is built from TRBV11-2 and TRBJ2-2; TCRdb proposes TRBD2, but this gene call is untestable without DNA. Germline-derived CDR1 and CDR2 are SGHAT and FQNNGV. The CDR3 has 19 residues. CDR3 in amino acids: CASSSGLAGRVSGTGELFF.

The rearrangement uses TRBV3-1 and TRBJ1-2; TCRdb's D gene call, TRBD1, goes unchecked for lack of DNA. CDR3 length: 14 amino acids. Germline V gene lookup returns CDR1 LGHDT and CDR2 YNNKEL (reference sequence). The CDR3 loop reads CASSQEVAPRGYTF.

This clonotype ranks as medium-sized in terms of frequency. The V and J genes are TRBV29-1 and TRBJ1-2. The CDR3 spans 12 residues. Per germline, CDR1 SQVTM and CDR2 ANQGSEA. CDR3 in amino acids: CSVATETYGYTF.

CDR3 sequence reads: CASSNPNPSGKSTDTQYF. V is TRBV21-1 and J is TRBJ2-3; TCRdb outputs TRBD2, but without DNA this stays unchecked. TRBV21-1 is a recognized pseudogene. CDR3 length: 18 amino acids.

This chain connects TRBV29-1 to TRBJ2-1. The CDR3 is made up of 17 amino acids. CDR1 is SQVTM and CDR2 is ANQGSEA in the germline V gene. The CDR3 spells CSVEDDLEISSYNEQFF.

This chain uses TRBV29-1 with TRBJ2-7; TCRdb returns TRBD2, unconfirmable since there is no DNA. The germline V gene has CDR1 SQVTM and CDR2 ANQGSEA. This CDR3 spans 14 amino acids. The CDR3 loop reads CSVEGAAGDYEQYF.

The J gene is TRBJ2-2, the V gene TRBV29-1; TCRdb gives TRBD1 as the D gene, but with no DNA this cannot be confirmed. Germline CDR1 reads SQVTM; CDR2 reads ANQGSEA. The CDR3 sequence is 14 residues long. The CDR3 reads CSAYRDSGPGELFF.

The rearrangement uses TRBV6-1 and TRBJ2-7; TCRdb proposes TRBD1, but this gene call is untestable without DNA. CDR1 and CDR2 from the germline V gene are MNHNS and SASEGT. The CDR3 sequence is 14 residues long. This CDR3 reads CATSDQQGAYEQYF.

This clonotype is identified as medium-sized (0.01 to 0.1%) from frequency. The chain carries TRBV18 and TRBJ2-7; the TCRdb D gene call, TRBD1, has no DNA to confirm it. The CDR3 sequence is 15 residues long. Germline assignment: CDR1 KGHSH and CDR2 LQKENI. CDR3 residues: CASSPGQGSSYEQYF. Filled out from reference TRBV18 and TRBJ2-7, the complete variable domain reads NAGVMQNPRHLVRRRGQEARLRCSPMKGHSHVYWYRQLPEEGLKFMVYLQKENIIDESGMPKERFSAEFPKEGPSILRIQQVVRGDSAAYFCASSPGQGSSYEQYFGPGTRLTVT.

The J gene is TRBJ1-4, the V gene TRBV18. This CDR3 is built from 12 residues. CDR1 and CDR2 from the germline V gene are KGHSH and LQKENI. CDR3 in amino acids: CASSPGNEKLFF. The full variable domain, its missing parts supplied by reference TRBV18 and TRBJ1-4, is NAGVMQNPRHLVRRRGQEARLRCSPMKGHSHVYWYRQLPEEGLKFMVYLQKENIIDESGMPKERFSAEFPKEGPSILRIQQVVRGDSAAYFCASSPGNEKLFFGSGTQLSVL.

This clonotype is deemed large by its frequency. This chain connects TRBV6-5 to TRBJ2-2; checking the TCRdb D call of TRBD2 is not possible without DNA. Germline V lookup: CDR1 MNHEY, CDR2 SVGAGI. The CDR3 runs to 16 residues. CDR3 in amino acids: CASSFLAGTNTGELFF.

The chain couples TRBV4-1 to TRBJ2-5; TCRdb reports TRBD1, a call that lacks DNA to check it against. From germline, CDR1 is MGHRA and CDR2 YSYEKL. CDR3 size: 13 residues. The CDR3 sequence is CASSQSKPGTQYF.

V and J are TRBV19 and TRBJ2-7; TCRdb proposes TRBD2, but this gene call is untestable without DNA. Per the germline V gene, CDR1 is LNHDA and CDR2 is SQIVND (reference sequence). The CDR3 runs to 12 residues. CDR3 sequence: CASLEGNGEQYF.

This chain connects TRBV12-3 or TRBV12-4 to TRBJ2-3; TCRdb reports TRBD2, a call that lacks DNA to check it against. The CDR3 loop spans 15 amino acids. The CDR3 loop reads CASSAGLDSTDTQYF.

This clonotype registers medium-sized by frequency. The rearrangement uses TRBV12-3 or TRBV12-4 and TRBJ2-7. This CDR3 has 14 amino acids. The CDR3 protein is CASSLGGSGYEQYF.

Judged by frequency, this clonotype is medium-sized. The chain employs TRBV5-1 and TRBJ1-1; as DNA is missing, the TRBD1 call by TCRdb cannot be tested. This CDR3 has 14 amino acids. Per germline, CDR1 SGHRS and CDR2 YFSETQ. This CDR3 reads CASSLGTGEGEAFF.

CDR3 amino acids: CASSLGLVGTTSYNEQFF. J is TRBJ2-1 and V is TRBV11-2; TCRdb's D call of TRBD2 is untestable without DNA. Germline loops: CDR1 SGHAT, CDR2 FQNNGV. This CDR3 is built from 18 residues.

V is TRBV7-8 and J is TRBJ2-5. The CDR3 totals 16 residues. Germline CDR1 reads SGHVS; CDR2 reads FQNEAQ. CDR3 protein: CASSLASVGSPETQYF.

This rearrangement joins TRBV4-3 to TRBJ1-5; TCRdb's D call, TRBD1, is unchecked because there is no DNA. The germline V gene has CDR1 LGHNA and CDR2 YSLEER. The CDR3 runs to 15 residues. The CDR3: CASSQDSGVDQPQHF.

CDR3 sequence: CASSLSEVSNYGYTF. The V call is TRBV12-3 or TRBV12-4, the J call TRBJ1-2. This CDR3 region has 15 residues.

The chain uses TRBV5-1 and TRBJ2-5. This CDR3 spans 12 amino acids. Germline V lookup: CDR1 SGHRS, CDR2 YFSETQ. The CDR3 sequence is CASSLVGETQYF.

Considering frequency, this clonotype is medium-sized. The CDR3 reads CASFSRTASTDTQYF. The rearrangement links TRBV2 to TRBJ2-3; no DNA is available, so the TRBD1 call from TCRdb remains unchecked. The germline CDR1 and CDR2 sequences are SNHLY and FYNNEI. CDR3 length: 15 amino acids.

Measured by frequency, this clonotype is medium-sized. CDR3: CATQTGNSYEQYF. This rearrangement joins TRBV12-3 or TRBV12-4 to TRBJ2-7. The CDR3 covers 13 residues.